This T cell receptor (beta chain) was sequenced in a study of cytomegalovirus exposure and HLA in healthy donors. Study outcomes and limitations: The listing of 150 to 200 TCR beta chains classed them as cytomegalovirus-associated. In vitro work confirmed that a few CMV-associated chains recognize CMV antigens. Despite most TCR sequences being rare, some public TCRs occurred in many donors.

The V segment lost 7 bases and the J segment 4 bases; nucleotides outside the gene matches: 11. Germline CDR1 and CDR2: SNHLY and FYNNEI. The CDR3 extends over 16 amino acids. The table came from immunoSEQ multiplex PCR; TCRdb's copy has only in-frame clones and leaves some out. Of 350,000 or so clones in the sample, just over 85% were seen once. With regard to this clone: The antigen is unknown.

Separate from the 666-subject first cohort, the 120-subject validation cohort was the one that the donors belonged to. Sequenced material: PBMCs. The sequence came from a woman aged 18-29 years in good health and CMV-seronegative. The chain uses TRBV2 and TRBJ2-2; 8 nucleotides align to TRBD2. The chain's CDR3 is CASMLIGGAATGELFF. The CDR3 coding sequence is TGTGCCAGCATGCTAATCGGGGGGGCGGCCACCGGGGAGCTGTTTTTT.